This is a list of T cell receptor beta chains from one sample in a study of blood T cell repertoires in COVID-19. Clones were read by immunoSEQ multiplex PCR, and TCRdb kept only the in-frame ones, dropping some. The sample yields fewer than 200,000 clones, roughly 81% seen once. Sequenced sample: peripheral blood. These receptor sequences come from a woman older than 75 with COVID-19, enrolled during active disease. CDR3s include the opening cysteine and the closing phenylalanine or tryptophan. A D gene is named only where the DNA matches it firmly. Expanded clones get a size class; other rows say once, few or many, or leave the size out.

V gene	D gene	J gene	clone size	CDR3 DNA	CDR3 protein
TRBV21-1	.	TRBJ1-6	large	TGTGCCAGCAGCGAGGGACACCGGGTAAATTCACCCCTCCACTTT	CASSEGHRVNSPLHF
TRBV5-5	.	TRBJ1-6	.	TGTGCCAGCAGTCTCCCTTTTCGGAGGAAAAATTCACCCCTCCACTTT	CASSLPFRRKNSPLHF
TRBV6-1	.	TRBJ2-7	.	TGTGCCAGCAGTGAAGAACGGGGAAGAGGGTACGAGCAGTACTTC	CASSEERGRGYEQYF
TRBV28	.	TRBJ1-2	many	TGTGCCAGCAGGGCCGAGACAGTGGCTGGCTACACCTTC	CASRAETVAGYTF
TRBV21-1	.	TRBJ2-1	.	TGTGCCAGCAGCAAAGGTAGCGGGGGGCCTCGGAATGAGCAGTTCTTC	CASSKGSGGPRNEQFF
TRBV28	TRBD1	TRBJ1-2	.	TGTGCCAGCAGTTTAGGGACAGGGGGGGGCTATGGCTACACCTTC	CASSLGTGGGYGYTF
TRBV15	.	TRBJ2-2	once	TGTGCCACCAGCGTGGGCGTGAACACCGGGGAGCTGTTTTTT	CATSVGVNTGELFF
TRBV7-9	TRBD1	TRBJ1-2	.	TGTGCCAGCAGTGGGACAGGCTACCACTATGGCTACACCTTC	CASSGTGYHYGYTF
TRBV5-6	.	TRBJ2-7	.	TGTGCCAGCAAAAGATCAGGGAACTACGAGCAGTACTTC	CASKRSGNYEQYF
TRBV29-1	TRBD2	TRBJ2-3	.	TGCAGCGTTGAATTCCTGGGGGGGTCCACAGATACGCAGTATTTT	CSVEFLGGSTDTQYF
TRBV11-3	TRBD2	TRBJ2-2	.	TGTGCCAGCAGTACCTCTAGCGGGGGGGTCGCGAACACCGGGGAGCTGTTTTTT	CASSTSSGGVANTGELFF
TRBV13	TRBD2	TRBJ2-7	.	TGTGCCAGCAGCCCCGCTAGCGGGGGGGCAGTCGAGCAGTACTTC	CASSPASGGAVEQYF
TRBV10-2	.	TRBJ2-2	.	TGCGCCAGCACTCCCGACAGGTTATCTGGGGAGCTGTTTTTT	CASTPDRLSGELFF
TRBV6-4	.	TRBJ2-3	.	TGTGCCAGCAGCGCTATGGGCCGGGGGACAGATACGCAGTATTTT	CASSAMGRGTDTQYF
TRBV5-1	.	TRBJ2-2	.	TGCGCCAGCAGCGTAGGAACCGGGGCCGGGGAGCTGTTTTTT	CASSVGTGAGELFF
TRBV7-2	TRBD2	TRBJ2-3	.	TGTGCCAGCGGACTAGCTGCGGATACGCAGTATTTT	CASGLAADTQYF
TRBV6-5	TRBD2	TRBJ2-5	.	TGTGCCAGCAGCCCGGGACTAGCTCTCAAGGGGACCCAGTACTTC	CASSPGLALKGTQYF
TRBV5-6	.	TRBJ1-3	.	TGTGCCAGCAGCCACATGGAAGGGGGGGTTGGAAACACCATATATTTT	CASSHMEGGVGNTIYF